What follows are 26 T cell receptor beta chains derived from one specimen sequenced in a study of blood T cell repertoires in COVID-19. Assay: immunoSEQ multiplex PCR; the TCRdb copy retains only in-frame clones and omits some. The sample has more than 150,000 clones; under 90% are singletons. The material sequenced was PBMCs or T cells enriched from blood (not recorded which). These receptors came from a woman between 45 and 65 years old who had recovered from COVID-19.

The rearrangement links TRBV19 to TRBJ1-5; 9 positions agree with TRBD1. The CDR3 has 22 residues. Unmatched junction bases numbered 21, after V lost 3 bases and J lost 0 bases. Per germline, CDR1 LNHDA and CDR2 SQIVND (reference sequence). The CDR3 reads CASSMGIGNTGGRGYSNQPQHF. Written as DNA, the CDR3 is TGTGCCAGTAGTATGGGAATAGGCAACACAGGGGGCCGGGGTTATAGCAATCAGCCCCAGCATTTT.

The J gene is TRBJ1-5, the V gene TRBV28; the D is unclear. Trimming took off 6 bases at V and 2 bases at J, with 14 bases between the two ends. Germline CDR1 is MDHEN and CDR2 is SYDVKM. The CDR3 runs to 15 residues. The CDR3: CASSLRRFGNQPQHF. The CDR3 DNA follows: TGTGCCAGCAGCCTACGCCGTTTCGGCAATCAGCCCCAGCATTTT.

The CDR3 protein is CASSLGAGNQPQHF. DNA for the CDR3: TGTGCCAGCAGCTTGGGGGCCGGGAATCAGCCCCAGCATTTT. The V and J genes are TRBV7-9 and TRBJ1-5, with a weak D call TRBD1 (6 bases). The V gene lost 3 bases and the J gene lost 4 bases, with 10 bases spanning the gap. Germline-derived CDR1 and CDR2 are SEHNR and FQNEAQ (reference sequence). The CDR3 loop spans 14 amino acids. The whole variable domain, remainder taken from reference TRBV7-9 and TRBJ1-5, is DTGVSQNPRHKITKRGQNVTFRCDPISEHNRLYWYRQTLGQGPEFLTYFQNEAQLEKSRLLSDRFSAERPKGSFSTLEIQRTEQGDSAMYLCASSLGAGNQPQHFGDGTRLSIL.

This clone was seen more than once but under ten times. V is TRBV9 and J is TRBJ2-3; the match to TRBD2 covers 9 bases. V lost 0 bases, J lost 4 bases, and 6 bases stayed unmatched. Germline assignment: CDR1 SGDLS and CDR2 YYNGEE. This CDR3 contains 16 residues. The CDR3 here is CASSVEWRGGSDTQYF. The CDR3 DNA is TGTGCCAGCAGCGTAGAGTGGCGGGGGGGCTCAGATACGCAGTATTTT.

This chain links TRBV11-2 with TRBJ1-1, with 8 positions matching TRBD1. Trimming removed 4 bases from V and 9 bases from J; junction bases left unmatched: 4. This CDR3 is 12 amino acids long. Germline lookup yields CDR1 SGHAT and CDR2 FQNNGV. The CDR3 region has the DNA TGTGCCAGCAGCTCGGACAGGGTACAAGCTTTCTTT. Protein product: CASSSDRVQAFF. Full variable domain (rest looked up from reference TRBV11-2 and TRBJ1-1): EAGVAQSPRYKIIEKRQSVAFWCNPISGHATLYWYQQILGQGPKLLIQFQNNGVVDDSQLPKDRFSAERLKGVDSTLKIQPAKLEDSAVYLCASSSDRVQAFFGQGTRLTVV.

This clone was detected only a few times. This CDR3 reads CASGETGLGHNEQFF. In DNA, the CDR3 is TGTGCCAGTGGGGAGACAGGGCTGGGCCACAATGAGCAGTTCTTC. V and J are TRBV19 and TRBJ2-1; TRBD1 matches at 7 bases. CDR1 is LNHDA, CDR2 SQIVND, per germline (reference sequence). The CDR3 runs to 15 residues. The V gene end was trimmed by 8 bases and the J gene end by 5 bases; junction bases not matched to a gene: 12.

This chain connects TRBV12-3 or TRBV12-4 to TRBJ2-3, with D unresolved. Deletions cut 3 bases from V and 6 bases from J, with 7 bases between. There are 12 residues in the CDR3. The CDR3 spells CASSFLRDTQYF. The CDR3 bases are TGTGCCAGCAGTTTTCTGAGGGATACGCAGTATTTT.

The chain employs TRBV24-1 and TRBJ2-3; 9 nucleotides agree with TRBD1. Germline CDR1 is KGHDR and CDR2 is SFDVKD. The CDR3 spans 16 residues. Unmatched junction bases numbered 11, after V lost 6 bases and J lost 5 bases. The CDR3 sequence is CATSLSGQGMEDTQYF. CDR3 DNA: TGTGCCACCAGTCTGAGTGGACAGGGGATGGAAGATACGCAGTATTTT.

This sequence joins TRBV18 and TRBJ1-5; tentative D call: TRBD1 (6 bases). The V and J ends lost 3 bases and 3 bases respectively, with 9 bases between them. Germline assignment: CDR1 KGHSH and CDR2 LQKENI. The CDR3 covers 14 residues. The CDR3 loop is CASSPWDNNQPQHF. DNA of the CDR3: TGTGCCAGCTCACCCTGGGACAACAATCAGCCCCAGCATTTT.

The rearrangement joins TRBV7-2 to TRBJ2-1; D unresolved. The length of the CDR3 is 15 residues. Trimming cost V 1 base and J 3 bases, with 10 bases left between them. Germline V gene sequence: CDR1 SGHTA, CDR2 FQGNSA. The CDR3 loop reads CASSLGAELYNEQFF. CDR3 nucleotide sequence: TGTGCCAGCAGCTTAGGGGCAGAGCTCTACAATGAGCAGTTCTTC.

The chain recombines TRBV27 with TRBJ1-2, with a weak D call TRBD1 (5 bases). Germline V gene lookup returns CDR1 MNHEY and CDR2 SMNVEV (reference sequence). Trimming removed 0 bases from V and 7 bases from J, with 15 bases in between. This CDR3 is built from 15 residues. CDR3 bases: TGTGCCAGCAGTTTATCTGCAGGGACTTCTGTTGGCTACACCTTC. This codes for CASSLSAGTSVGYTF.

The rearrangement uses TRBV6-2 or TRBV6-3 and TRBJ2-2, with TRBD2 matching 9 bases. The CDR3 runs 15 residues. With V trimmed by 5 bases and J by 3 bases, 4 bases remained unmatched. Germline V gene lookup returns CDR1 MNHEY and CDR2 SVGEGT. In DNA form, the CDR3 reads TGTGCCAGCAGTCGCGGGGGGGCCTACACCGGGGAGCTGTTTTTT. Translation: CASSRGGAYTGELFF.

This rearrangement joins TRBV6-2 or TRBV6-3 to TRBJ2-7; 9 bases match TRBD2. V gave up 2 bases and J gave up 1 base; unmatched junction bases: 3. The length of the CDR3 is 15 residues. Germline-derived CDR1 and CDR2 are MNHEY and SVGEGT. Here the CDR3 DNA reads TGTGCCAGCAGTTACCGGACTAGCGTTTCCTACGAGCAGTACTTC. Protein product: CASSYRTSVSYEQYF.

The genes are TRBV6-2 or TRBV6-3 and TRBJ2-5; no reliable D call. The germline gives CDR1 MNHEY, CDR2 SVGEGT. The CDR3 extends over 15 amino acids. Trimming removed 0 bases at V and 2 bases at J, with 10 bases between. CDR3: CASSYSRRQQETQYF. CDR3 DNA sequence: TGTGCCAGCAGTTACTCGAGGCGGCAGCAAGAGACCCAGTACTTC.

V and J are TRBV4-3 and TRBJ2-3; 12 bases map to TRBD2. The CDR3 contains 19 residues. Germline CDR1 reads LGHNA; CDR2 reads YSLEER. V was pared by 1 base and J by 5 bases, with 13 bases of the junction left unmatched. CDR3 protein: CASSQAASGGDLGRDTQYF. For the CDR3, the DNA is TGCGCCAGCAGCCAAGCGGCTAGCGGGGGGGACCTCGGTAGAGATACGCAGTATTTT.

The chain is built from TRBV7-2 and TRBJ2-6; no clear D. Germline assignment: CDR1 SGHTA and CDR2 FQGNSA. The CDR3 has 17 amino acids. V lost 1 base and J 0 bases, leaving 10 bases between the germline ends. The CDR3 nucleotides read TGTGCCAGCAGCTTAGTTCATTTGCGCTCTGGGGCCAACGTCCTGACTTTC. Translated: CASSLVHLRSGANVLTF.

The rearrangement joins TRBV28 to TRBJ1-5; TRBD1 agrees at 10 bases. This CDR3 comprises 15 residues. V lost 6 bases, J lost 2 bases, and 4 bases stayed unmatched. Germline loops: CDR1 MDHEN, CDR2 SYDVKM. CDR3 DNA sequence: TGTGCCAGCAGCCCGACAGGGGGCGGCAATCAGCCCCAGCATTTT. Its translation: CASSPTGGGNQPQHF.

This chain links TRBV28 with TRBJ2-5; 9 positions match TRBD2. The V and J ends lost 6 bases and 2 bases, in that order; junction bases with no gene match: 13. Looked up from germline, CDR1 is MDHEN and CDR2 is SYDVKM. There are 17 residues in the CDR3. CDR3 region: CASSRYPGAGGQETQYF. For the CDR3, the DNA is TGTGCCAGCAGCCGATACCCAGGGGCGGGAGGGCAAGAGACCCAGTACTTC. Variable domain in full (rest from reference TRBV28 and TRBJ2-5): DVKVTQSSRYLVKRTGEKVFLECVQDMDHENMFWYRQDPGLGLRLIYFSYDVKMKEKGDIPEGYSVSREKKERFSLILESASTNQTSMYLCASSRYPGAGGQETQYFGPGTRLLVL.

J is TRBJ2-1 and V is TRBV6-5; 7 positions agree with TRBD2. Germline assignment: CDR1 MNHEY and CDR2 SVGAGI. The CDR3 length is 15 residues. J lost 5 bases, V lost 4 bases, and 8 bases had no gene match. CDR3: CASSSPAGAHNEQFF. DNA for the CDR3: TGTGCCAGCAGTTCCCCGGCGGGAGCCCACAATGAGCAGTTCTTC.

The V gene is TRBV16, the J gene TRBJ1-2, with 8 bases identical to TRBD1. The CDR3 is made up of 15 amino acids. With V trimmed by 0 bases and J by 6 bases, 6 bases remained unmatched. Germline V gene lookup returns CDR1 KGHSY and CDR2 FQNENV. The CDR3 bases are TGTGCCAGCAGCCAATCGGGGACAGGAGCCAATGGCTACACCTTC. Protein sequence: CASSQSGTGANGYTF.

The genes are TRBV5-4 and TRBJ2-5; 11 bases map to TRBD1. Germline-derived CDR1 and CDR2 are SGHNT and YYREEE (reference sequence). The trim removed 3 bases at V and 5 bases at J, leaving 6 bases unmatched. This CDR3 comprises 15 residues. The CDR3 bases are TGTGCCAGCAGCTCGGACAGGGGGCTCTTCGAGACCCAGTACTTC. Amino acid sequence: CASSSDRGLFETQYF.

The J gene is TRBJ1-1, the V gene TRBV19, with 7 nucleotides matching TRBD1. J was trimmed by 5 bases and V by 5 bases; bases with no gene match: 5. Germline-derived CDR1 and CDR2 are LNHDA and SQIVND (reference sequence). The CDR3 runs 13 residues. CDR3 DNA: TGTGCCAGTAGTGACAGGGCGATGACTGAAGCTTTCTTT. It codes for CASSDRAMTEAFF.

This chain joins TRBV29-1 and TRBJ1-1; a weak D match, TRBD1 (6 bases). Trimming left V 6 bases short and J 0 bases short, with 11 bases between. The CDR3 contains 13 residues. Germline values: CDR1 SQVTM, CDR2 ANQGSEA. The DNA for the CDR3 is TGCAGCGTAACAGGGAACTTGAACACTGAAGCTTTCTTT. This encodes CSVTGNLNTEAFF.

The chain's CDR3 is CASSPRISTGEETQYF. As DNA, the CDR3 is TGTGCCAGCTCACCACGGATATCAACCGGGGAAGAGACCCAGTACTTC. The chain joins TRBV18 to TRBJ2-5; TRBD2 is a possible D gene (5 bases). V lost 1 base and J 3 bases, leaving 15 bases between the germline ends. Germline CDR1 and CDR2: KGHSH and LQKENI. This CDR3 region has 16 residues.

The sample holds one count of this clone. The V and J genes are TRBV11-3 and TRBJ1-1, with a possible D match to TRBD1 (6 bases). CDR3 size: 13 residues. The V gene lost 4 bases and the J gene lost 4 bases, with 10 bases spanning the gap. Per germline, CDR1 SGHNT and CDR2 YENEEA. The CDR3 here is CASSYNRVTEAFF. CDR3 nucleotide sequence: TGTGCCAGCAGCTATAACAGGGTCACTGAAGCTTTCTTT. The full variable domain, with the rest looked up from reference TRBV11-3 and TRBJ1-1, is EAGVVQSPRYKIIEKKQPVAFWCNPISGHNTLYWYLQNLGQGPELLIRYENEEAVDDSQLPKDRFSAERLKGVDSTLKIQPAELGDSAVYLCASSYNRVTEAFFGQGTRLTVV.

V usage is TRBV10-3 and J usage is TRBJ1-3, with TRBD1 as a possible D gene (6 bases). Deletions cut 2 bases from V and 2 bases from J, with 7 bases between. Germline V gene sequence: CDR1 ENHRY, CDR2 SYGVKD. The CDR3 runs to 14 residues. The CDR3: CAISEQGTGNTIYF. The CDR3 nucleotides are TGTGCCATCAGTGAGCAGGGGACTGGAAACACCATATATTTT.